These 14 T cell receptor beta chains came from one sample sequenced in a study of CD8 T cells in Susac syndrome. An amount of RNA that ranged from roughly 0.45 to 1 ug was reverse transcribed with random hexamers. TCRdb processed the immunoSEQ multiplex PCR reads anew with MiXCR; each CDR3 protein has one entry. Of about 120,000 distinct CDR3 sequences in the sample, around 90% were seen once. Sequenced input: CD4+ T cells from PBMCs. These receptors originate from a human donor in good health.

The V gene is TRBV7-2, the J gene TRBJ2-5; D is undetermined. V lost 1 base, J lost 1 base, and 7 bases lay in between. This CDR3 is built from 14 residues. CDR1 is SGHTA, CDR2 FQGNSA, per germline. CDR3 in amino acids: CASSLGLIQETQYF. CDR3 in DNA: TGTGCCAGCAGCTTAGGGTTAATCCAAGAGACCCAGTACTTC.

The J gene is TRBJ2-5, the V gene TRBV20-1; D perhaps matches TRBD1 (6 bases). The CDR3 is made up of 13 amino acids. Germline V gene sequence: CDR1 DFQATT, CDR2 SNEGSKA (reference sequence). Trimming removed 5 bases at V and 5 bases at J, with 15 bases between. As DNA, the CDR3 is TGCAGTGCTTTCCTAGCAGGGGAGGAGACCCAGTACTTC. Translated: CSAFLAGEETQYF.

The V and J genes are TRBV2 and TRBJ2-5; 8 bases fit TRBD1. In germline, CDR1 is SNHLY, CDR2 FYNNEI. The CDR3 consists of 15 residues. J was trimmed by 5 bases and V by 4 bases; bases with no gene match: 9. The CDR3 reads CASSVRGQAEETQYF. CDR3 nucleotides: TGTGCCAGCAGTGTTAGGGGACAGGCGGAGGAGACCCAGTACTTC.

The CDR3 reads CASSNRGETQYF. The DNA of the CDR3 is TGTGCCAGCAGCAATAGGGGGGAGACCCAGTACTTC. This chain links TRBV7-6 with TRBJ2-5; D perhaps matches TRBD1 (6 bases). The CDR3 spans 12 residues. V was clipped by 5 bases and J by 5 bases, with 9 bases between them. Germline CDR1 reads SGHVS; CDR2 reads FNYEAQ.

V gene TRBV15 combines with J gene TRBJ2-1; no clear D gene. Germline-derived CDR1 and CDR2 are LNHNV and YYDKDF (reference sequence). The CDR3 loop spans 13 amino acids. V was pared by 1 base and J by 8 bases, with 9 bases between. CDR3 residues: CATSRGPVHEQFF. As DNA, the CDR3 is TGTGCCACCAGCAGAGGACCCGTGCATGAGCAGTTCTTC. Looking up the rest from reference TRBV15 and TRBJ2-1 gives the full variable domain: DAMVIQNPRYQVTQFGKPVTLSCSQTLNHNVMYWYQQKSSQAPKLLFHYYDKDFNNEADTPDNFQSRRPNTSFCFLDIRSPGLGDTAMYLCATSRGPVHEQFFGPGTRLTVL.

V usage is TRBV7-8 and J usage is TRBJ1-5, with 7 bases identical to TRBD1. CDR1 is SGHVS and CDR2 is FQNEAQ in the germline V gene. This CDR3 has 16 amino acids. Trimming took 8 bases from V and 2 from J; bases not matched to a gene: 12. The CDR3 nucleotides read TGTGCCAGCGGAGACAGGGATTCTTTGGGCAATCAGCCCCAGCATTTT. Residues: CASGDRDSLGNQPQHF.

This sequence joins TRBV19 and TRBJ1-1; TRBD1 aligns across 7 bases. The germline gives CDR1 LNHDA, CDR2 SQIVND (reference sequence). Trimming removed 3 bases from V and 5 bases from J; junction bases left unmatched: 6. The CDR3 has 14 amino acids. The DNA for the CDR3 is TGTGCCAGTAGTATCGACAGGGTGAGGACTGAAGCTTTCTTT. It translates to CASSIDRVRTEAFF.

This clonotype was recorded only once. The DNA of the CDR3 is TGTGCCAGCAGCCTCTCCCGCGAGGCAGGGCGCCGAGGCACTGAAGCTTTCTTT. Translation: CASSLSREAGRRGTEAFF. This chain links TRBV7-9 with TRBJ1-1, with D perhaps matching TRBD1 (5 bases). V was shortened by 5 bases and J by 4 bases, with 26 bases between the two germline ends. The CDR3 runs to 18 residues. Germline values: CDR1 SEHNR, CDR2 FQNEAQ (reference sequence).

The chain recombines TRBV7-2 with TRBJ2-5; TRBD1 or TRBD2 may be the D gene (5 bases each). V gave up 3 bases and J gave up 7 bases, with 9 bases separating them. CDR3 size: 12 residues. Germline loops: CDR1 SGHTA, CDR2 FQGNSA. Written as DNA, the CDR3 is TGTGCCAGCAGCTTTGGGACGGGGACCCAGTACTTC. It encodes CASSFGTGTQYF.

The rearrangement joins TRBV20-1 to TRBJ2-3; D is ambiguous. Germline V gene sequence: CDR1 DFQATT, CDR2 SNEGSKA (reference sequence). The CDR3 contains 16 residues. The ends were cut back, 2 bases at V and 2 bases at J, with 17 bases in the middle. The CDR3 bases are TGCAGTGCTAGAATGGCGGAACAGAGTCACACAGATACGCAGTATTTT. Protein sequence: CSARMAEQSHTDTQYF.

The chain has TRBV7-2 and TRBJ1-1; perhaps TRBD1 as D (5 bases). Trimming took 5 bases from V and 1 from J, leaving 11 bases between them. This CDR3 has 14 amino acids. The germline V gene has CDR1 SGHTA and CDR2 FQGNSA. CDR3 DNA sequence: TGTGCCAGCAGCGCCGACAGAGAGAACACTGAAGCTTTCTTT. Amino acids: CASSADRENTEAFF. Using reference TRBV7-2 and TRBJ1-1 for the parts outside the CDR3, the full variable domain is GAGVSQSPSNKVTEKGKDVELRCDPISGHTALYWYRQSLGQGLEFLIYFQGNSAPDKSGLPSDRFSAERTGGSVSTLTIQRTQQEDSAVYLCASSADRENTEAFFGQGTRLTVV.

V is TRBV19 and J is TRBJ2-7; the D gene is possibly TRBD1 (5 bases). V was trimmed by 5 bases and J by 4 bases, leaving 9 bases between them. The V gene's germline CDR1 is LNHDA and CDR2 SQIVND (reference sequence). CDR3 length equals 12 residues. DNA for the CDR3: TGTGCCAGTAGTCTGACAGAGTACGAGCAGTACTTC. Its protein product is CASSLTEYEQYF.

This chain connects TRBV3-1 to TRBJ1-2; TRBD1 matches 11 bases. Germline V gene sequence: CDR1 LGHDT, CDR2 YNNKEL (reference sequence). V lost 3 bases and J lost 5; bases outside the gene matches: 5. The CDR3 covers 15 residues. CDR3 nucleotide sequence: TGTGCCAGCAGCCAGACCGGGACAGGGGGTTATGGCTACACCTTC. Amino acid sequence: CASSQTGTGGYGYTF.

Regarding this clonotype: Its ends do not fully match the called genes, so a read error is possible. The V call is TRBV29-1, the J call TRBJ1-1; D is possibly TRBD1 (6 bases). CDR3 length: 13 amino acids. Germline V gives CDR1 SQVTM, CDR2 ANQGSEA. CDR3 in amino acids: CSAEQGGNTEAFF. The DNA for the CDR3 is TGCAGCGCTGAACAGGGAGGGAACACTGAAGCTTTCTTT.